The 24 T cell receptor beta chains listed next were all sequenced from one sample in a study of tissue T cells after allogeneic stem cell transplantation. The table came from immunoSEQ multiplex PCR; TCRdb's copy has only in-frame clones and leaves some out. The sample has 48,000 or so clones; roughly 73% are singletons. Sequenced input: sorted cells pooled from one or two spleens. These receptors were collected from a pool of C57BL/6 mice in good health.

In regard to this clone: Gene names follow the mouse nomenclature. Here the CDR3 reads CASSRGQPAETLYF. The sequenced CDR3 bases are TGTGCCAGCAGCCGGGGACAGCCTGCAGAAACGCTGTAT. V is TRBV2 and J is TRBJ2-3; TRBD1 aligns across 7 bases. The read terminates 1 residue ahead of where the CDR3 ends, so the germline J gene completes it. The CDR3 loop spans 14 amino acids. V shed 4 bases, J shed 2 bases, and the junction held 3 bases outside the gene matches. The germline V gene encodes CDR1 LGHNA and CDR2 YSYQKL.

For this clone: Gene labels here are mouse ones. The read ends 1 residue early relative to the CDR3; the germline J gene fills the gap. The rearrangement uses TRBV2 and TRBJ1-6; D is uncertain. TRBJ1-6 is recorded as an ORF, its role being uncertain. The V end was cut by 1 base, the J end by 4 bases, with 5 bases between. Germline V gene data show CDR1 as LGHNA and CDR2 as YSYQKL. This CDR3 has 14 residues. The covered CDR3 bases are TGTGCCAGCAGCCAAGGGCCTTATAATTCGCCCCTCTAC. Amino acids: CASSQGPYNSPLY. The entire CDR3 protein is CASSQGPYNSPLYF.

Remarks on this clone: Each gene name is a mouse one. The read ends 1 residue shy of where the CDR3 ends; the end is completed using the germline J gene. The chain recombines TRBV1 with TRBJ2-7, with D unresolved. The V end lost 0 bases, the J end lost 0 bases, and 9 bases lay between the germline ends. Germline values: CDR1 NSQYPW, CDR2 LRSPGD (reference sequence). The CDR3 is 15 residues long. The CDR3 loop reads CTCSADDGSSYEQYF. The CDR3 bases that were read are TGCACCTGCAGTGCAGATGATGGGAGCTCCTATGAACAGTAC.

Notes on this clone: Gene names are the mouse ones. The CDR3 goes on 1 residue after the read ends, and that part is filled in from the germline J gene. This rearrangement joins TRBV3 to TRBJ1-2; D possibly corresponds to TRBD1 (6 bases). The V gene lost 4 bases and the J gene lost 0 bases, with 6 bases spanning the gap. CDR1 and CDR2 from the germline V gene are SNHLY and FYNGKV (reference sequence). The CDR3 spans 13 residues. The CDR3 bases that were read are TGTGCCAGCAGCTACAGGGCAAACTCCGACTACACC. Translating gives CASSYRANSDYT. The whole CDR3 sequence reads CASSYRANSDYTF.

As to this clone: Gene labels here are mouse ones. The sequence runs out 1 residue before the end of the CDR3; the remainder is reconstructed from the germline J gene. The chain joins TRBV13-2 to TRBJ2-1; 9 bases fit TRBD2. The ends lost 1 base at V and 1 base at J; junction bases unmatched: 3. The CDR3 runs 16 residues. The V gene's germline CDR1 is NNHNN and CDR2 SYGAGS (reference sequence). The CDR3 DNA, read in part, is TGTGCCAGCGGTGATATCTGGGGGGGGAACTATGCTGAGCAGTTC. As protein: CASGDIWGGNYAEQF. The CDR3, in full, reads CASGDIWGGNYAEQFF.

In regard to this clone: Genes and germline come from the mouse. The read terminates 1 residue ahead of where the CDR3 ends, so the germline J gene completes it. The chain uses TRBV31 and TRBJ2-7, with 12 bases that match TRBD2. The CDR3 spans 14 residues. The junction had 3 bases not matched to a gene; V was cut back by 2 bases and J by 4 bases. Germline CDR1 is GKSSPN and CDR2 is SITVG. The part of the CDR3 DNA that was read is TGTGCCTGGAGTGGGACTGGGGGGCGTTATGAACAGTAC. It is translated as CAWSGTGGRYEQY. In full, the CDR3 is CAWSGTGGRYEQYF. Variable domain in full (rest from reference TRBV31 and TRBJ2-7): AQTIHQWPVAEIKAVGSPLSLGCTIKGKSSPNLYWYWQATGGTLQQLFYSITVGQVESVVQLNLSASRPKDDQFILSTEKLLLSHSGFYLCAWSGTGGRYEQYFGPGTRLTVL.

Points on this clone: These gene names are mouse names. The CDR3 extends 1 residue past the end of the read, so its final part is completed from the germline J gene. V usage is TRBV13-1 and J usage is TRBJ1-6; TRBD1 aligns across 9 bases. TRBJ1-6 is an ORF, with its function uncertain. CDR3 length: 15 amino acids. Germline CDR1 NSHNY, CDR2 SYGAGN. V shed 5 bases, J shed 8 bases, and the junction held 8 bases outside the gene matches. CDR3 sequence: CASSPRDRAHSPLYF. The DNA read from the CDR3 is TGTGCCAGCAGCCCCCGGGACAGGGCGCATTCGCCCCTCTAC.

This clone was detected once. Gene and germline names: mouse. The read terminates 1 residue ahead of where the CDR3 ends, so the germline J gene completes it. The rearrangement links TRBV26 to TRBJ1-3, with a weak D call TRBD1 (6 bases). Trimming removed 6 bases from V and 0 bases from J, with 15 bases in between. CDR3 length: 16 residues. Germline loops: CDR1 KGHPV, CDR2 FQNQEV (reference sequence). This CDR3 is CASSRPGQNSGNTLYF. CDR3 DNA, as far as it was read: TGTGCCAGCAGCCGTCCGGGACAAAATTCTGGAAATACGCTCTAT.

About this clone itself: Mouse gene names apply. Read data end 1 residue before the CDR3 end; the end is taken from the germline J gene. The chain has TRBV13-2 and TRBJ2-1; TRBD1 agrees at 7 bases. The CDR3 has 14 residues. Germline V CDR1 and CDR2: NNHNN, SYGAGS (reference sequence). J was trimmed by 4 bases and V by 0 bases; bases with no gene match: 1. The CDR3 DNA, read in part, is TGTGCCAGCGGTGATGTGACAGGGTATGCTGAGCAGTTC. It specifies CASGDVTGYAEQF. The whole CDR3 is CASGDVTGYAEQFF.

As regards this clone: The gene names here belong to mouse. Read data end 1 residue before the CDR3 end; the end is taken from the germline J gene. V and J are TRBV13-1 and TRBJ2-3; 8 positions match TRBD2. J lost 3 bases, V lost 0 bases, and 0 bases had no gene match. CDR1 is NSHNY and CDR2 is SYGAGN in the germline V gene. The CDR3 has 14 residues. CDR3 amino acids: CASSDVGGAETLYF. The covered CDR3 bases are TGTGCCAGCAGTGATGTGGGGGGGGCAGAAACGCTGTAT.

About this clone itself: Mouse names are used for the genes. The sequenced part of the CDR3 DNA is TGTGCAAGCAGTACAGGGGACTATGCTGAGCAGTTC. It translates to CASSTGDYAEQF. The entire CDR3 sequence reads CASSTGDYAEQFF. This chain joins TRBV16 and TRBJ2-1; 7 nucleotides match TRBD1. Read coverage stops 1 residue before the CDR3 terminus; the germline J gene supplies the remainder. The CDR3 contains 13 residues. Germline lookup yields CDR1 SGHSA and CDR2 FRNQAP. V lost 6 bases, J lost 2 bases, and 1 base stayed unmatched.

About this clone: Mouse gene names and germline throughout. The CDR3 end is not reached by the read, which stops 1 residue before it; the germline J gene fills it in. The chain couples TRBV16 to TRBJ1-1, with TRBD1 identical over 7 bases. Trimming at V came to 4 bases and at J to 0 bases, leaving 2 bases not matched to a gene. The CDR3 loop spans 14 amino acids. Germline lookup yields CDR1 SGHSA and CDR2 FRNQAP. CDR3 protein: CASSSTGTNTEVFF. The sequenced part of the CDR3 DNA is TGTGCAAGCAGCTCGACAGGGACAAACACAGAAGTCTTC.

With respect to this clone: The gene symbols are mouse symbols. Sequencing ends 1 residue short of the CDR3 end; the germline J gene provides the rest. This CDR3 is also generated by other DNA sequences in the sample. This chain connects TRBV3 to TRBJ2-3; D may be TRBD1 or TRBD2 (5 bases each). V was shortened by 4 bases and J by 3 bases, with 5 bases between the two germline ends. Germline assignment: CDR1 SNHLY and CDR2 FYNGKV (reference sequence). The CDR3 length is 12 residues. The CDR3 sequence: CASSWGAETLYF. CDR3 bases read: TGTGCCAGCAGCTGGGGCGCAGAAACGCTGTAT.

A word on this clone: Gene names refer to mouse genes. CDR3: CASGHWGSAETLYF. The sequenced CDR3 bases are TGTGCCAGCGGGCACTGGGGAAGTGCAGAAACGCTGTAT. V gene TRBV13-2 combines with J gene TRBJ2-3; TRBD2 agrees at 7 bases. The CDR3 end lies 1 residue beyond the end of the read and is filled in from the germline J gene. This CDR3 has 14 residues. The germline gives CDR1 NNHNN, CDR2 SYGAGS (reference sequence). J was trimmed by 0 bases and V by 5 bases; bases with no gene match: 3.

This clone was recorded only once. Gene names follow the mouse nomenclature. The missing CDR3 end, 1 residue past where the read stops, is filled in from the germline J gene. This sequence joins TRBV3 and TRBJ2-2; perhaps TRBD2 as D (6 bases). The germline V gene has CDR1 SNHLY and CDR2 FYNGKV (reference sequence). This CDR3 region has 16 residues. V lost 4 bases and J 0 bases, leaving 12 bases between the germline ends. CDR3 DNA, as far as it was read: TGTGCCAGCAGCTCCCTTGGGGGAGCAAACACCGGGCAGCTCTAC. Protein: CASSSLGGANTGQLY. The whole CDR3 reads CASSSLGGANTGQLYF.

Note on this clone: The gene names here belong to mouse. The read ends 1 residue early relative to the CDR3; the germline J gene fills the gap. At the DNA level, this CDR3 is encoded by other sequences in the same sample as well. J is TRBJ2-1 and V is TRBV3, with unresolved D. The CDR3 length is 14 residues. Trimming took off 1 base at V and 0 bases at J, with 4 bases between the two ends. Germline V lookup: CDR1 SNHLY, CDR2 FYNGKV (reference sequence). The CDR3 spells CASSLGGNYAEQFF. The CDR3 bases that were read are TGTGCCAGCAGCTTAGGGGGTAACTATGCTGAGCAGTTC.

In the case of this clone: Germline and genes: mouse. The CDR3 extends 1 residue past the end of the read, so its final part is completed from the germline J gene. The rearrangement uses TRBV2 and TRBJ2-1; no firm D call. The germline V and J ends were trimmed by 3 bases and 7 bases, with 7 bases remaining between them. CDR3 length: 12 residues. Germline V gene sequence: CDR1 LGHNA, CDR2 YSYQKL. The CDR3 spells CASSQRAAEQFF. Incomplete CDR3 DNA: TGTGCCAGCAGCCAGAGGGCCGCTGAGCAGTTC.

Concerning this clone itself: Any gene name here is a mouse gene name. The DNA ends 1 residue before the CDR3 does, and the rest of the CDR3 is filled in from the germline J gene. Other DNA sequences of this sample code for an identical CDR3. This rearrangement joins TRBV19 to TRBJ1-4; TRBD1 is a possible D gene (5 bases). CDR1 is FNHDT, CDR2 SITEND, per germline (reference sequence). V lost 2 bases, J lost 3 bases, and 8 bases lay in between. The CDR3 spans 14 residues. The CDR3 reads CASSIGGTNERLFF. CDR3 bases read: TGTGCCAGCAGTATCGGGGGGACCAACGAAAGATTATTT.

On this clone itself: Gene names are mouse gene names. The CDR3 reads CASSSGTGDQYF. CDR3 DNA (partial): TGTGCAAGCAGCTCAGGGACTGGGGACCAGTAC. The chain carries TRBV16 and TRBJ2-5; 10 nucleotides match TRBD2. The read comes to an end 1 residue before the CDR3 does, leaving the germline J gene to fill in the end. V lost 4 bases, J lost 11 bases, and 3 bases stayed unmatched. Germline assignment: CDR1 SGHSA and CDR2 FRNQAP. The CDR3 spans 12 residues.

As to this clone: The gene names given are mouse names. The CDR3 end is not reached by the read, which stops 1 residue before it; the germline J gene fills it in. This rearrangement joins TRBV3 to TRBJ1-5, with TRBD1 identical over 8 bases. Trimming at V came to 5 bases and at J to 2 bases, leaving 2 bases not matched to a gene. This CDR3 has 14 amino acids. Germline values: CDR1 SNHLY, CDR2 FYNGKV (reference sequence). CDR3 sequence: CASSDRGDNQAPLF. The sequenced part of the CDR3 DNA is TGTGCCAGCAGCGACAGGGGTGACAACCAGGCTCCGCTT.

This clone was counted a few times. Gene names are the mouse ones. The CDR3 is cut off 1 residue early in the read; its end comes from the germline J gene. This chain connects TRBV13-2 to TRBJ2-7, with unresolved D. This CDR3 is 14 amino acids long. Germline lookup yields CDR1 NNHNN and CDR2 SYGAGS (reference sequence). The V end was cut by 0 bases, the J end by 0 bases, with 7 bases between. The CDR3 is CASGDAWSSYEQYF. The part of the CDR3 DNA that was read is TGTGCCAGCGGTGATGCCTGGTCCTCCTATGAACAGTAC.

Details on this clone: Gene names denote mouse genes. The read finishes 1 residue shy of the CDR3 end, and the germline J gene is used to complete it. V gene TRBV2 combines with J gene TRBJ2-4; TRBD1 is a possible D gene (5 bases). Germline V gives CDR1 LGHNA, CDR2 YSYQKL. This CDR3 has 14 residues. V dropped 3 bases and J dropped 0 bases, with 7 bases sitting between them. Incomplete CDR3 DNA: TGTGCCAGCAGCCAGGACAATAGTCAAAACACCTTGTAC. It yields the protein CASSQDNSQNTLY. The full CDR3 reads CASSQDNSQNTLYF.

In the case of this clone: Each gene name is a mouse one. The sequence runs out 1 residue before the end of the CDR3; the remainder is reconstructed from the germline J gene. J is TRBJ2-5 and V is TRBV31; D tentatively fits TRBD1 or TRBD2 (5 bases each). The CDR3 covers 15 residues. V was trimmed by 0 bases and J by 5 bases, leaving 15 bases between them. Germline V gene sequence: CDR1 GKSSPN, CDR2 SITVG. The CDR3 bases that were read are TGTGCCTGGAGTCTGGCCGGGGCGCGGGGAGACACCCAGTAC. Residues: CAWSLAGARGDTQY. In full, the CDR3 is CAWSLAGARGDTQYF.

About this clone itself: Germline and genes: mouse. With the read ending 1 residue before the CDR3 end, the germline J gene is used to fill in that end. The chain employs TRBV2 and TRBJ2-1; possibly TRBD2 for D (6 bases). CDR1 is LGHNA, CDR2 YSYQKL, per germline. V was clipped by 0 bases and J by 1 base, with 10 bases between them. The CDR3 runs 16 residues. CDR3: CASSQDSLGNYAEQFF. The covered CDR3 bases are TGTGCCAGCAGCCAAGATAGTCTGGGGAACTATGCTGAGCAGTTC.